Many counts were recorded for the clone carrying this TCR beta chain. Its cognate antigen is unknown. The CDR3 loop spans 13 amino acids. Trimming took off 3 bases at V and 2 bases at J, with 7 bases between the two ends. CDR1 and CDR2 from the germline V gene are LNHDA and SQIVND (reference sequence). Amplification of TCR beta CDR3 regions was performed using RNA transcripts as template. First-round RT-PCR with HTBI primers amplified the TCR CDR3 region. TCRdb recomputed calls from the multiplex PCR reads with MiXCR, one row per CDR3 protein. This sample has 300,000 to 350,000 distinct CDR3 sequences, with around a sixth found just once. This sample was taken from a study of T cells in Graves' hyperthyroidism and ophthalmopathy. General observations from the study: The blood repertoire included most of the expanded thyroid clonotypes above 0.001.

The sequence derives from a woman between 40 and 50 years old with Graves' ophthalmopathy. Material: blood. V is TRBV19 and J is TRBJ1-1; D is ambiguous. CDR3 in DNA: TGTGCCAGTAGTATCTCTACTAACACTGAAGCTTTCTTT. Translated, it gives CASSISTNTEAFF.